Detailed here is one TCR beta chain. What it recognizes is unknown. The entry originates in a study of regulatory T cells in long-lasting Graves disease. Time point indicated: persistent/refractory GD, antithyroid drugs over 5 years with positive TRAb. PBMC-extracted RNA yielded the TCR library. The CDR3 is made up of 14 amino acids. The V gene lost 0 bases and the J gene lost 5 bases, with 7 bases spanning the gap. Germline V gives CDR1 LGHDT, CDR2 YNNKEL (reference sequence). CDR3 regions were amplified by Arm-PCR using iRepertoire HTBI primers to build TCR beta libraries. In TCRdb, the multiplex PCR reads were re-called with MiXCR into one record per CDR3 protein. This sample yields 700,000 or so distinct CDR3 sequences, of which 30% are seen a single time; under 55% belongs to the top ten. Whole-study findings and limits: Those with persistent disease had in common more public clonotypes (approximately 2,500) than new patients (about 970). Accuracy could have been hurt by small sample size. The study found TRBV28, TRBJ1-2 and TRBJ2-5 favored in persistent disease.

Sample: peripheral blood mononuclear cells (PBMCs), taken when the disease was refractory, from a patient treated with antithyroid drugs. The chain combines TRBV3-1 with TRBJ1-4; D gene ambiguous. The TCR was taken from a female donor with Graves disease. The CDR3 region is CASSQDLVNEKLFF. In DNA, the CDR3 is TGTGCCAGCAGCCAAGATTTAGTAAATGAAAAACTGTTTTTT.